Presented here are 9 T cell receptor beta chains from one specimen sequenced in a study of T-cell memory formation after mild COVID-19. TCRdb reprocessed the 5' RACE reads via MiXCR and lists one record per CDR3 protein. The repertoire holds around 200,000 distinct CDR3 sequences, with just over 9.5% as singletons. The sample comprised PBMCs or a T cell subset sorted from them (not recorded which). The receptors shown here come from a man aged 18 to 30 who had mild COVID-19 (a few samples of this study predate the infection). Cell type and time point are not known.

The V call is TRBV24-1, the J call TRBJ2-3; 7 nucleotides line up with TRBD2. Germline CDR1 and CDR2: KGHDR and SFDVKD. This CDR3 has 19 amino acids. J gave up 0 bases and V 0 bases, and 11 bases lay outside the gene matches. The CDR3 loop reads CATSDLRSPSGISTDTQYF. The CDR3 DNA reads as TGTGCCACCAGTGATTTGCGATCGCCTAGCGGCATTAGCACAGATACGCAGTATTTT.

The J gene is TRBJ1-3, the V gene TRBV4-3; D is unresolved. Looked up from germline, CDR1 is LGHNA and CDR2 is YSLEER. The CDR3 runs 14 residues. V dropped 4 bases and J dropped 0 bases, with 7 bases sitting between them. CDR3 nucleotides: TGCGCCAGCAGCCCAGAGGTCTCTGGAAACACCATATATTTT. Protein product: CASSPEVSGNTIYF.

The chain is built from TRBV6-5 and TRBJ2-2; D not resolved. With 3 bases removed from V and 4 bases from J, the gap between germline ends came to 12 bases. The CDR3 consists of 15 residues. CDR1 MNHEY and CDR2 SVGAGI come from the germline V gene. The CDR3, as DNA: TGTGCCAGCAGTTATTTTCGCCAGATCACCGGGGAGCTGTTTTTT. Residues: CASSYFRQITGELFF.

The V call is TRBV7-2, the J call TRBJ2-5, with unresolved D. The germline V and J ends were trimmed by 3 bases and 0 bases, with 14 bases remaining between them. The CDR3 runs to 16 residues. Germline values: CDR1 SGHTA, CDR2 FQGNSA. CDR3 protein: CASSLSRPHNQETQYF. In nucleotides, the CDR3 is TGTGCCAGCAGCTTGTCAAGGCCTCATAACCAAGAGACCCAGTACTTC.

This clonotype showed up just a few times. The V and J genes are TRBV6-6 and TRBJ2-5, with 7 bases aligning to TRBD1. Looked up from germline, CDR1 is MNHNY and CDR2 is SVGAGI (reference sequence). The CDR3 is 15 amino acids. The V gene end was trimmed by 5 bases and the J gene end by 3 bases; junction bases not matched to a gene: 9. CDR3 DNA sequence: TGTGCCAGCAGTAACCCGGGACAGCTAAAAGAGACCCAGTACTTC. Its translation: CASSNPGQLKETQYF.

This clonotype was detected many times. The rearrangement links TRBV5-5 to TRBJ2-1; D is possibly TRBD2 (6 bases). The V gene's germline CDR1 is SGHKS and CDR2 YYEKEE (reference sequence). CDR3 length: 15 amino acids. Between the trimmed V and J ends, which lost 5 bases and 0 bases, there was a span of 12 bases. The CDR3 reads CASRRLDGSYNEQFF. CDR3 nucleotides: TGTGCCAGCAGGCGACTAGACGGCTCCTACAATGAGCAGTTCTTC.

This clonotype has a count of ten or more. The chain recombines TRBV24-1 with TRBJ2-5; 8 positions agree with TRBD2. After removal of 5 bases from V and 1 base from J, the junction contained 5 bases not matched to a gene. The CDR3 spans 15 residues. Germline CDR1 and CDR2: KGHDR and SFDVKD. The CDR3 DNA reads TGTGCCACCAGTGCTCGCGGGGGGTTCCAAGAGACCCAGTACTTC. Its protein is CATSARGGFQETQYF.

This clonotype has only a few counts. This sequence joins TRBV6-2 or TRBV6-3 and TRBJ1-5; tentative D call: TRBD1 (6 bases). This CDR3 is 16 amino acids long. Germline loops: CDR1 MNHEY, CDR2 SVGEGT. With 0 bases removed from V and 5 bases from J, the gap between germline ends came to 14 bases. This chain's CDR3 is CASSYSYRVGYQPQHF. In nucleotides, the CDR3 is TGTGCCAGCAGTTACTCGTACAGGGTTGGGTATCAGCCCCAGCATTTT.

The chain uses TRBV25-1 and TRBJ1-1; no clear D. Trimming removed 3 bases from V and 5 bases from J, with 13 bases in between. This CDR3 has 14 amino acids. The V gene's germline CDR1 is MGHDK and CDR2 SYGVNS. The CDR3 here is CASSDGVGWTEAFF. For the CDR3, the DNA is TGTGCCAGCAGTGATGGCGTAGGGTGGACTGAAGCTTTCTTT.